This T cell receptor beta chain was profiled in a study of cutaneous CD30+ T cell lymphoproliferative disorder and hepatitis E (dated by TCRdb to between 2017 and 2018). The library came from the immunoSEQ multiplex PCR assay. TCRdb provides this immuneACCESS table in a form limited to in-frame rearrangements. Some clones are lacking; in checked studies, under half of them reflect an unresolved V gene, and why the rest are absent is not known. This sample lists around 7,000 clones; 65% to 75% were detected once. The ten largest clones add up to approximately 1.1% of the sample. CDR1 and CDR2, per the germline V gene, are LGHNA and YSLEER. Relative to germline, V is 1 base shorter and J is 8 bases shorter, with 9 bases between their ends. CDR3 length: 13 amino acids, cysteine to phenylalanine. Just the 39-base CDR3 DNA is kept, in frame starting at base 1. Note on this clone: Its antigen is unknown. No quality values exist for individual bases; no much larger clone is one base distant.

The sample taken for sequencing was blood. This clonotype was obtained from a human donor with a cutaneous T cell lymphoproliferative disorder associated with hepatitis E virus. The chain uses TRBV4-3 and TRBJ2-1, with the D gene not clear enough to name. The CDR3: CASSQVPSHEQFF. The sequence in DNA is TGCGCCAGCAGCCAAGTCCCGAGCCATGAGCAGTTCTTC.